This T cell receptor (beta chain) was recorded in a study of T cell responses to AZD1222 COVID-19 vaccine. Some clones are missing from TCRdb's copy, which holds only in-frame ones; the method was immunoSEQ multiplex PCR. Of about 120,000 clones in the sample, about 90% are singletons; the top ten hold 7.5%. Whole-study findings and limits: Donors were chiefly white British, with a greater number of females, and clonal diversity was perhaps underestimated.

In germline, CDR1 is LNHDA, CDR2 SQIVND (reference sequence). The CDR3 sequence is 14 residues long. V gave up 7 bases and J gave up 10 bases; unmatched junction bases: 15. In the case of this clone: Its antigen remains unidentified.

The origin of this receptor is an adult in good health. Sequences were derived from peripheral blood, sampled on day 0 of AZD1222 vaccination. The J gene is TRBJ1-2, the V gene TRBV19; TRBD1 matches at 7 bases. The CDR3 region is CASTMGTALSYYTF. The CDR3 DNA is TGTGCCAGTACCATGGGGACAGCCCTCTCCTACTACACCTTC.